This T cell receptor (beta chain) is drawn from a study of CD8+ T cells in alopecia areata (dated 2018 in TCRdb). Regarding the research as a whole: Treated patients were enrolled in an open-label pilot trial of oral tofacitinib, 5 to 10 mg twice daily, for moderate-to-severe alopecia areata. Tofacitinib was administered for 6 to 18 months, and 6 months of follow-up off drug were then conducted to assess delayed response and recurrence. In treated patients, disease severity was measured using the SALT score, which gives the percentage of scalp surface area affected. The study used high-throughput TCRbeta sequencing to examine T cell clonal expansion in alopecia areata, in both the C3H/HeJ mouse model and human patients. In humans, TCRbeta sequencing was performed on scalp tissue and on sorted CD4+ and CD8+ peripheral blood T cells from healthy controls and from patients with patchy or totalis/universalis alopecia areata. Biopsies were taken from tofacitinib-treated patients at baseline and at 4 and 24 weeks of treatment, and a later scalp biopsy was taken in several of the tofacitinib-treated patients. Scalp clonality was compared among normal scalp (n=4), patchy alopecia areata scalp (n=8), and alopecia totalis/universalis scalp (n=8). The RNA source kit depended on sample type: the PAXgene miRNA kit for fixed scalp, the miRNeasy kit for PBMCs, and the RNeasy kit for mouse skin. TCRbeta CDR3 regions were amplified by immunoSEQ multiplex PCR with 35 Vbeta forward and 13 Jbeta reverse primers. General conclusions and limits of the study: Shared TCR sequences between patients were less evident than in mice, which may be partly attributable to HLA diversity in the patient population. Because the treated cohort was small and included a single nonresponder, larger studies are needed to assess links between baseline CD8+ expansion and response. Many expanded lesional clones persisted in scalp and blood during tofacitinib treatment, which may partly explain relapse after stopping treatment. Scalp clonality and the number of expanded CD8+ clones among the top 100 scalp clones were significantly decreased by tofacitinib. Compared with normal scalp, lesional scalp had higher clonality and more expanded CD8+ clones, particularly in alopecia totalis/universalis, a pattern that suggests antigenic drive. Resident alphabeta T cells in normal human skin are also sequenced, complicating scalp TCR repertoire analysis, unlike mouse skin dominated by gammadelta T cells.

Per the publication, the treatment or condition label means: oral pan-JAK inhibitor, 5-10 mg twice daily. Peripheral blood and lesional scalp punch biopsies were obtained from patients with alopecia areata. PBMCs were isolated by density centrifugation and stained for CD3, CD4 and CD8, and CD4+ and CD8+ T cells were sorted on a FACSAria. Preparation of the library involved the immunoSEQ multiplex PCR assay. To provide template for TCR sequencing, every sample had RNA extracted and reverse transcribed into cDNA. First-strand cDNA was synthesized with SuperScript III using a 2:1 mix of oligo-dT and random hexamers. Amplification bias was assessed with a synthetic immune receptor repertoire, and residual bias was removed computationally. In the original analysis: Raw reads were preprocessed for error removal, and CDR3 was defined according to IMGT conventions as running from the conserved cysteine to phenylalanine. Clonality was calculated as 1 minus Shannon entropy normalized by log2 of the number of productive unique TCRs. Scalp TCRbeta sequences were cross-referenced with sorted blood CD4 and CD8 repertoires so that the CD4 or CD8 identity of scalp clones could be inferred. TCRdb obtained this table from immuneACCESS and retained in-frame rearrangements with V and J assigned. These tables miss some clones; where compared with another copy, unresolved V genes account for less than half of the shortfall, and the remainder is unexplained. V and J calls and clone size come straight from that table; D and trimming were deduced from the DNA. The sample table lists more than 100,000 clones, about nine tenths of them with a count of one. The biggest ten clones account for around 10% of the sample.

The CDR3 spans 13 residues, from the cysteine through the phenylalanine. CDR3 DNA only is kept here, 39 bases in frame from base 1. In the germline V gene (reference sequence), CDR1 corresponds to MNHEY and CDR2 to SMNVEV. V and J lose 6 bases and 0 bases, and a span of 8 bases separates them. On this clone itself: Its recognized antigen is unknown. No much larger clone exists at a distance of one base, and base qualities are not known.

The sequence is built from TRBV27 and TRBJ1-1, with the D gene not clear enough to name. The clonotype was recovered from a human donor with alopecia areata. The sample in question was CD8+ T cells sorted from blood, obtained between weeks 30 and 35, from a patient treated with tofacitinib. Here the CDR3 is given as CASRKGLNTEAFF. The sequenced DNA: TGTGCCAGCAGGAAGGGTCTGAACACTGAAGCTTTCTTT.